This TCR beta chain was observed in a study of T cells after yellow fever vaccination. The CDR3 covers 14 residues. V was pared by 0 bases and J by 0 bases, with 9 bases between. The V gene's germline CDR1 is GTSNPN and CDR2 SVGIG (reference sequence). The 5'RACE template-switching step produced TCR cDNA and added a universal primer site and UMIs. MiXCR, applied by TCRdb to the 5' RACE reads, yields one record per CDR3 protein. The table includes approximately 580,000 distinct CDR3 sequences, about a sixth detected once. Study-wide points: Most clones from primary vaccination resurfaced after the booster (around 97% CD4, over 85% CD8). A weaker but faster secondary response was observed, peaking on day 5 versus 15.

To note about this clonotype: What it recognizes is unknown.

The sequence came from a man aged 18 to 30 who received the YFV17D yellow fever vaccine. The sequenced sample was PBMCs, obtained about 5 days after the first yellow fever vaccination. The chain uses TRBV30 and TRBJ2-7; the D gene is possibly TRBD1 (6 bases). This chain's CDR3 is CAWSVDSSSYEQYF. CDR3 DNA sequence: TGTGCCTGGAGTGTGGACAGTTCCTCCTACGAGCAGTACTTC. The whole variable domain, remainder taken from reference TRBV30 and TRBJ2-7, is SQTIHQWPATLVQPVGSPLSLECTVEGTSNPNLYWYRQAAGRGLQLLFYSVGIGQISSEVPQNLSASRPQDRQFILSSKKLLLSDSGFYLCAWSVDSSSYEQYFGPGTRLTVT.